The present T cell receptor beta chain was sequenced within a study of control samples from healthy donors and cancer patients. The protocol was immunoSEQ multiplex PCR, while the TCRdb copy is restricted to in-frame clones and leaves out a portion. Counted here are under 150,000 clones, approximately 94% occurring once; the ten biggest clones make up 1.5% to 2%. The V and J ends lost 6 bases and 7 bases respectively, with 15 bases between them. The germline gives CDR1 MNHEY, CDR2 SMNVEV (reference sequence). This CDR3 spans 14 amino acids. This sequence joins TRBV27 and TRBJ2-2; D not certain. The TCR sequence derives from a man between 50 and 59 years old with head and neck cancer. The sample consisted of PBMCs. The CDR3 DNA is TGTGCCAGCAGACATGACGCGCTCGGCGGGGAGCTGTTTTTT. This translates into CASRHDALGGELFF.